This T cell receptor (beta chain) emerged from a study of blood T cells in healthy people across ages. A sample-barcoded 5' primer and a J-beta primer mix were used in a second PCR of roughly 6 to 11 cycles. There were at least 3 million CDR3-containing paired-end reads obtained from each sample. TCRdb called the 5' RACE reads again in MiXCR, with one record for every CDR3 protein. The sample has 500,000 to 550,000 distinct CDR3 sequences, 24% seen once. This clonotype occurred a few times. Germline V lookup: CDR1 LGHDT, CDR2 YNNKEL (reference sequence). The CDR3 is made up of 14 amino acids. The V and J ends lost 0 bases and 0 bases respectively, with 6 bases between them. No fewer than 5.5 micrograms of total RNA were isolated from every sample. These data were also filed under a second study, of T cells of mothers and their children. This second study notes: Per 15 ul, 1.5 ug of RNA was used, with all extracted RNA going into cDNA synthesis. Over 8 million TCR beta CDR3 reads were obtained from each mother, and some 3.2 million from each child.

Sample: blood. This sequence was found in a boy aged 5-17 years in good health. J is TRBJ2-7 and V is TRBV3-1; D is uncertain. The chain's CDR3 is CASSQDYLSYEQYF. CDR3 DNA: TGTGCCAGCAGCCAAGATTACCTCTCCTACGAGCAGTACTTC.